What follows is one TCR beta chain and its context. CDR1 MNHNY and CDR2 SVGAGI come from the germline V gene (reference sequence). The CDR3 is 15 residues long. V shed 8 bases and J shed 7 bases, with 20 bases lying between them. The entry originates in a study of technical replicates of blood from several donors. Method: immunoSEQ multiplex PCR; TCRdb's copy keeps in-frame clones and lacks some. The sample shows about 70,000 clones, around 95% of them seen only once. Sample: T cells isolated from PBMCs. V is TRBV6-6 and J is TRBJ1-4; D might be TRBD1 (5 bases). The TCR originated in a human donor in good health. CDR3 DNA sequence: TGTGCCAGCCAGGGCTCGCTCACTGAACGTGAAAAACTGTTTTTT. This codes for CASQGSLTEREKLFF.